A single T cell receptor beta chain is shown here with its context. CDR1 and CDR2 (germline): KGHSH, LQKENI. CDR3 size: 15 residues. V lost 3 bases and J 1 base, leaving 9 bases between the germline ends. The table came from immunoSEQ multiplex PCR; TCRdb's copy has only in-frame clones and leaves some out. The sample contains roughly 460,000 clones, 89% of which appear only once. Documented treatment: some 20 received Ad26.COV2.S at low or high dose, single or two shots; about five received placebo; per-sample allocation not given. Sampling was done on day 63 after the first vaccine or placebo injection. SARS-CoV-2 spike from the Wuhan strain was encoded by the vaccine, an Ad26 vector. These data come from a study of Ad26.COV2.S vaccination and SARS-CoV-2 variants.

The receptor was derived from a person aged 18-65 years who received the Ad26.COV2.S COVID-19 vaccine or a placebo. The V gene is TRBV18, the J gene TRBJ1-4; a weak D match, TRBD1 (6 bases). Sequences were derived from peripheral blood, sampled in a trial of Ad26.COV2.S vaccine versus placebo. DNA of the CDR3: TGTGCCAGCTCACCCTTCAGGGGAACTAATGAAAAACTGTTTTTT. Its translation: CASSPFRGTNEKLFF.